This T cell receptor (beta chain) comes out of a study of T cells after yellow fever vaccination. TCRdb itself ran the 5' RACE reads through MiXCR, one entry per CDR3 protein. The data show 200,000 to 250,000 distinct CDR3 sequences, approximately 3% seen once. Looked up from germline, CDR1 is LNHDA and CDR2 is SQIVND (reference sequence). V was clipped by 5 bases and J by 0 bases, with 3 bases between them. The CDR3 runs 12 residues. Study-wide points: A minor fraction of clonotypes spanned both CD4 and CD8 compartments.

This clonotype was seen ten or more times. Antigen specificity is unknown. The chain links TRBV19 to TRBJ2-3; the D is unclear. The clonotype comes from a man between 18 and 35 years old who received the YFV17D yellow fever vaccine. Specimen: CD4+ T cells sorted from PBMCs, collected 10 days after the yellow fever booster vaccination. The CDR3 DNA reads TGTGCCAGTAGTCAGAGCACAGATACGCAGTATTTT. Translated: CASSQSTDTQYF.